These 31 T cell receptor beta chains share one sample of origin, sequenced in a study of blood T cell repertoires in COVID-19. Sequencing used immunoSEQ multiplex PCR; TCRdb keeps in-frame clones, though not all of them. The sample has fewer than 400,000 clones, 88% seen once. The sample was PBMCs or T cells enriched from blood (not recorded which). These TCRs come from a man aged 25 to 40 who had recovered from COVID-19.

The gene calls are TRBV3-1 (or the pseudogene TRBV3-2) and TRBJ2-7, with 13 nucleotides matching TRBD2. The CDR3 has 17 amino acids. The J segment lost 0 bases and the V segment lost 4 bases, leaving 6 bases of the junction unmatched. Per germline, CDR1 LGHDT and CDR2 YNNKEL (reference sequence). The CDR3 spells CASSPRTSGGLSYEQYF. The CDR3 coding sequence is TGTGCCAGCAGCCCGAGGACTAGCGGGGGCCTCTCCTACGAGCAGTACTTC.

The chain carries TRBV19 and TRBJ1-1, with 7 bases aligning to TRBD1. The CDR3 has 12 residues. Per the germline V gene, CDR1 is LNHDA and CDR2 is SQIVND (reference sequence). V lost 6 bases to trimming and J lost 8 bases; unmatched junction nucleotides: 6. The CDR3, as DNA: TGTGCCAGTAGAAGGGACAGCTTCGAAGCTTTCTTT. Amino acid sequence: CASRRDSFEAFF.

This clone was counted a single time. The chain links TRBV5-1 to TRBJ1-1; a weak D match, TRBD1 (5 bases). This CDR3 is 15 amino acids long. Trimming stripped 4 bases from V and 0 bases from J, with 13 bases between. Germline V CDR1 and CDR2: SGHRS, YFSETQ. The CDR3 sequence is CASSPGRGMNTEAFF. The DNA for the CDR3 is TGCGCCAGCAGCCCTGGAAGGGGAATGAACACTGAAGCTTTCTTT. The full variable domain, its missing parts supplied by reference TRBV5-1 and TRBJ1-1, is KAGVTQTPRYLIKTRGQQVTLSCSPISGHRSVSWYQQTPGQGLQFLFEYFSETQRNKGNFPGRFSGRQFSNSRSEMNVSTLELGDSALYLCASSPGRGMNTEAFFGQGTRLTVV.

This sequence joins TRBV28 and TRBJ1-4, with D possibly being TRBD1 (6 bases). V was clipped by 8 bases and J by 8 bases, with 24 bases between them. Germline loops: CDR1 MDHEN, CDR2 SYDVKM. The CDR3 has 16 residues. CDR3 sequence (DNA): TGTGCCAGCGCCCCGGGGGGGCCGGCGGGTTCGGAAAAACTGTTTTTT. This codes for CASAPGGPAGSEKLFF.

Only a few counts were recorded for this clone. The chain employs TRBV2 and TRBJ2-7; no definite D call. Germline V gives CDR1 SNHLY, CDR2 FYNNEI. Trimming shortened V by 6 bases and J by 2 bases, and 11 bases separated the two germline ends. CDR3 length: 13 residues. CDR3 DNA sequence: TGTGCCAGCAGGAGGATCGGCACCTACGAGCAGTACTTC. As protein: CASRRIGTYEQYF.

The chain couples TRBV29-1 to TRBJ2-5; 10 bases map to TRBD1. The CDR3 spans 13 residues. V lost 6 bases, J lost 5 bases, and 6 bases stayed unmatched. In germline, CDR1 is SQVTM, CDR2 ANQGSEA. CDR3 DNA: TGCAGCGTGGACGGGACAGGGGCCGAGACCCAGTACTTC. It encodes CSVDGTGAETQYF.

This chain uses TRBV6-1 with TRBJ2-7, with TRBD1 identical over 11 bases. The CDR3 sequence is 13 residues long. The V gene's germline CDR1 is MNHNS and CDR2 SASEGT. V gave up 10 bases and J gave up 6 bases; unmatched junction bases: 8. Here the CDR3 reads CATQRGQGGEQYF. The CDR3 DNA reads TGTGCCACGCAACGGGGACAGGGGGGCGAGCAGTACTTC.

In its sample, this clone was seen a few times. At one of its ends the junction is not consistent with the germline gene, which may arise from a read error. The J gene is TRBJ1-2, the V gene TRBV24-1; TRBD1 is a possible D gene (5 bases). Germline CDR1 and CDR2: KGHDR and SFDVKD. The CDR3 covers 12 residues. CDR3 protein: CATSDWRDGYTF. DNA for the CDR3: TGTGCCACCAGCGATTGGAGGGACGGCTACACCTTC.

This clone was seen a handful of times. V gene TRBV11-2 combines with J gene TRBJ1-2, with TRBD1 matching 8 bases. Per germline, CDR1 SGHAT and CDR2 FQNNGV. J lost 9 bases, V lost 6 bases, and 9 bases had no gene match. The CDR3 spans 13 residues. CDR3 DNA sequence: TGTGCCAGCAGTGACCTACAGGGGGATCGCTACACCTTC. As protein: CASSDLQGDRYTF.

The CDR3 protein is CASSPGTGAGYTF. CDR3 bases: TGTGCCAGCAGCCCAGGGACAGGGGCTGGCTACACCTTC. This sequence joins TRBV5-4 and TRBJ1-2; 10 bases are a match to TRBD1. CDR1 is SGHNT, CDR2 YYREEE, per germline (reference sequence). The CDR3 runs 13 residues. The trim removed 4 bases at V and 7 bases at J, leaving 4 bases unmatched.

This rearrangement joins TRBV6-5 to TRBJ1-2; the match to TRBD1 covers 10 bases. The junction had 1 base not matched to a gene; V was cut back by 9 bases and J by 3 bases. CDR1 and CDR2 from the germline V gene are MNHEY and SVGAGI. The CDR3 loop spans 12 amino acids. CDR3 amino acids: CARGQGYYGYTF. CDR3 DNA sequence: TGTGCCAGGGGACAGGGGTACTATGGCTACACCTTC.

The genes are TRBV21-1 and TRBJ2-2; the DNA was not used to check the table's D call, TRBD2. TRBV21-1 is recorded as a pseudogene. The CDR3 runs 17 residues. Written as DNA, the CDR3 is TGTGCCAGCAGCAAAGACCGCGGGGGGGCGAACACCGGGGAGCTGTTTTTT. This gives the protein CASSKDRGGANTGELFF.

The rearrangement joins TRBV5-1 to TRBJ2-1, with 7 bases identical to TRBD2. Trimming took 2 bases from V and 5 from J; bases not matched to a gene: 4. Looked up from germline, CDR1 is SGHRS and CDR2 is YFSETQ. This CDR3 region has 14 residues. CDR3 sequence reads: CASSFAGENNEQFF. As DNA, the CDR3 is TGCGCCAGCAGCTTCGCGGGGGAGAACAATGAGCAGTTCTTC.

This clone was recorded a few times. DNA of the CDR3: TGTGCCACCGCCGGTGAGGGTAATGAAAAACTGTTTTTT. Translated, it gives CATAGEGNEKLFF. V usage is TRBV7-9 and J usage is TRBJ1-4, with unresolved D. Germline V gene data show CDR1 as SEHNR and CDR2 as FQNEAQ (reference sequence). V gave up 10 bases and J gave up 4 bases, with 13 bases separating them. This CDR3 has 13 residues.

V and J are TRBV29-1 and TRBJ1-2; D unclear. V dropped 4 bases and J dropped 0 bases, with 9 bases sitting between them. The germline gives CDR1 SQVTM, CDR2 ANQGSEA. The CDR3 extends over 13 amino acids. This chain's CDR3 is CSVGHQANYGYTF. CDR3 bases: TGCAGCGTTGGACACCAAGCTAACTATGGCTACACCTTC.

The chain couples TRBV7-9 to TRBJ2-7, with D hard to call. The CDR3 runs to 16 residues. Trimming took off 2 bases at V and 2 bases at J, with 16 bases between the two ends. Germline CDR1 reads SEHNR; CDR2 reads FQNEAQ (reference sequence). CDR3 residues: CASSLSSSVYPYEQYF. The CDR3 DNA sequence: TGTGCCAGCAGCTTAAGTAGCTCCGTCTACCCCTACGAGCAGTACTTC.

V gene TRBV28 combines with J gene TRBJ2-3; 8 positions agree with TRBD2. The CDR3 is made up of 15 amino acids. In germline, CDR1 is MDHEN, CDR2 SYDVKM. The V and J ends lost 2 bases and 4 bases, in that order; junction bases with no gene match: 5. The CDR3 DNA follows: TGTGCCAGCAGTTTAACGGGGGGGAAGGCAGATACGCAGTATTTT. It specifies CASSLTGGKADTQYF. Variable domain in full (rest from reference TRBV28 and TRBJ2-3): DVKVTQSSRYLVKRTGEKVFLECVQDMDHENMFWYRQDPGLGLRLIYFSYDVKMKEKGDIPEGYSVSREKKERFSLILESASTNQTSMYLCASSLTGGKADTQYFGPGTRLTVL.

CDR3 amino acids: CASSLGLNNEQFF. DNA for the CDR3: TGTGCCAGCAGCTTGGGGCTTAACAATGAGCAGTTCTTC. The gene calls are TRBV5-4 and TRBJ2-1; D is unresolved. Between the trimmed V and J ends, which lost 0 bases and 5 bases, there was a span of 6 bases. The CDR3 has 13 amino acids. Germline V gives CDR1 SGHNT, CDR2 YYREEE (reference sequence).

This clone was seen once. The chain couples TRBV18 to TRBJ2-5; maybe TRBD2 (6 bases). V was shortened by 3 bases and J by 5 bases, with 16 bases between the two germline ends. The germline CDR1 and CDR2 sequences are KGHSH and LQKENI. This CDR3 is built from 15 residues. CDR3 nucleotides: TGTGCCAGCTCACCCTCGGAGGGCTATGGGGAGACCCAGTACTTC. Translated: CASSPSEGYGETQYF. Supplemented by reference TRBV18 and TRBJ2-5, the full variable domain reads NAGVMQNPRHLVRRRGQEARLRCSPMKGHSHVYWYRQLPEEGLKFMVYLQKENIIDESGMPKERFSAEFPKEGPSILRIQQVVRGDSAAYFCASSPSEGYGETQYFGPGTRLLVL.

This rearrangement joins TRBV5-4 to TRBJ1-1, with D perhaps matching TRBD1 (6 bases). CDR1 is SGHNT, CDR2 YYREEE, per germline (reference sequence). V was cut by 3 bases and J by 4 bases, with 13 bases left in between. The CDR3 is 14 residues long. For the CDR3, the DNA is TGTGCCAGCAGCTCCCAGGGGAAAAGCACTGAAGCTTTCTTT. Amino acid sequence: CASSSQGKSTEAFF.

V is TRBV6-1 and J is TRBJ1-3; 7 bases are a match to TRBD1. The ends lost 1 base at V and 3 bases at J; junction bases unmatched: 6. Per the germline V gene, CDR1 is MNHNS and CDR2 is SASEGT. The CDR3 is 16 residues long. In DNA form, the CDR3 reads TGTGCCAGCAGTGAAGTGGCAGGGGGAGGTGGAAACACCATATATTTT. Protein: CASSEVAGGGGNTIYF.

The chain has TRBV7-2 and TRBJ1-6; 7 positions match TRBD1. The V gene end was trimmed by 6 bases and the J gene end by 4 bases; junction bases not matched to a gene: 6. Germline-derived CDR1 and CDR2 are SGHTA and FQGNSA. The CDR3 runs 15 residues. CDR3 DNA: TGTGCCAGCAGGGAACAGGGGATTTATAATTCACCCCTCCACTTT. It is translated as CASREQGIYNSPLHF.

For the CDR3, the DNA is TGTGCCAGCGGGACTAGCGTCTCCGGGGAGCTGTTTTTT. Protein: CASGTSVSGELFF. The rearrangement uses TRBV12-3 or TRBV12-4 and TRBJ2-2; 10 bases are a match to TRBD2. There are 13 residues in the CDR3. Germline trimming cut 8 bases from V and 6 bases from J; bases unmatched to any gene: 3.

V and J are TRBV6-5 and TRBJ2-3, with TRBD2 matching over 10 bases. CDR1 and CDR2 (germline): MNHEY, SVGAGI. The CDR3 totals 13 residues. The trim removed 11 bases at V and 1 base at J, leaving 3 bases unmatched. The CDR3 reads CAGLAGGTDTQYF. DNA for the CDR3: TGTGCCGGGCTAGCGGGGGGCACAGATACGCAGTATTTT.

This clone was recorded once. The CDR3 DNA reads TGTGCCAGTAGTATAGTACTAGGCGAGCAGTACTTC. Amino acids: CASSIVLGEQYF. This chain uses TRBV19 with TRBJ2-7, with D tentatively TRBD2 (5 bases). Trimming took off 1 base at V and 6 bases at J, with 7 bases between the two ends. Per germline, CDR1 LNHDA and CDR2 SQIVND (reference sequence). The CDR3 has 12 amino acids.

The chain joins TRBV3-1 (or the pseudogene TRBV3-2) to TRBJ2-2; D might be TRBD2 (5 bases). The CDR3 has 14 residues. The germline V gene encodes CDR1 LGHDT and CDR2 YNNKEL (reference sequence). V gave up 4 bases and J gave up 8 bases, with 14 bases separating them. The CDR3 protein is CASSREGGRGELFF. The CDR3 nucleotides are TGTGCCAGCAGCCGCGAAGGAGGACGAGGGGAGCTGTTTTTT.

The chain joins TRBV5-1 to TRBJ1-3, with 11 bases fitting TRBD1. This CDR3 is built from 17 residues. Germline V CDR1 and CDR2: SGHRS, YFSETQ. J gave up 0 bases and V 4 bases, and 6 bases lay outside the gene matches. The CDR3 region is CASSGTGGSRSGNTIYF. CDR3 coding DNA: TGCGCCAGCAGCGGGACAGGGGGTAGCCGCTCTGGAAACACCATATATTTT.

This chain uses TRBV3-1 (or the pseudogene TRBV3-2) with TRBJ1-5; D remains ambiguous. Germline V lookup: CDR1 LGHDT, CDR2 YNNKEL (reference sequence). This CDR3 region has 15 residues. Trimming removed 0 bases at V and 3 bases at J, with 9 bases between. The CDR3 loop reads CASSQDDTPNQPQHF. In DNA, the CDR3 is TGTGCCAGCAGCCAAGACGACACCCCCAATCAGCCCCAGCATTTT.

The CDR3 sequence is CASSLGTGGEAFF. CDR3 nucleotide sequence: TGTGCCAGCAGCTTAGGGACAGGGGGCGAAGCTTTCTTT. This chain connects TRBV5-6 to TRBJ1-1; 12 bases are a match to TRBD1. The V and J ends lost 2 bases and 8 bases, in that order; junction bases with no gene match: 1. Germline CDR1 and CDR2: SGHDT and YYEEEE. The CDR3 runs to 13 residues.

In the case of this clone: Other DNA variants within this sample encode the same CDR3. V usage is TRBV6-5 and J usage is TRBJ2-1, with 8 bases fitting TRBD2. Germline V gene sequence: CDR1 MNHEY, CDR2 SVGAGI. V shed 0 bases and J 2 bases; nucleotides not matched to a gene: 3. This CDR3 is 16 amino acids long. DNA for the CDR3: TGTGCCAGCAGTTACTCCAGCGGGGGAACCTACAATGAGCAGTTCTTC. Amino acid sequence: CASSYSSGGTYNEQFF.

The chain links TRBV2 to TRBJ1-1, with D tentatively TRBD1 (5 bases). The CDR3 is 14 amino acids. The V gene's germline CDR1 is SNHLY and CDR2 FYNNEI. V lost 4 bases and J lost 1, with 10 bases in between. CDR3 protein: CASSGGAQNTEAFF. CDR3 in DNA: TGTGCCAGCAGTGGCGGGGCTCAGAACACTGAAGCTTTCTTT. The variable domain in full, completed from reference TRBV2 and TRBJ1-1, reads EPEVTQTPSHQVTQMGQEVILRCVPISNHLYFYWYRQILGQKVEFLVSFYNNEISEKSEIFDDQFSVERPDGSNFTLKIRSTKLEDSAMYFCASSGGAQNTEAFFGQGTRLTVV.